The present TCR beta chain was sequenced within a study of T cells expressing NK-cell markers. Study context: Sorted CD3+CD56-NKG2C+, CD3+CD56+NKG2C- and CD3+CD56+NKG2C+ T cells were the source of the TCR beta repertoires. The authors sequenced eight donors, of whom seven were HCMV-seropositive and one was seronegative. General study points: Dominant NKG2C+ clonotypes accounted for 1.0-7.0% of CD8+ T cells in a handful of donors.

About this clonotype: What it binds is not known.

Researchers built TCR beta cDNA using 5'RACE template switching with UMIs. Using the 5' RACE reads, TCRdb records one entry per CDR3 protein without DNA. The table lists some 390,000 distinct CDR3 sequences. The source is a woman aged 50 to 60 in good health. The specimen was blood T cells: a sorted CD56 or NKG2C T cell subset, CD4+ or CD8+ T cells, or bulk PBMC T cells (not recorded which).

The CDR3 is CANLGWGTDTQYF. The chain employs TRBV2 and TRBJ2-3. This CDR3 has 13 residues. From germline, CDR1 is SNHLY and CDR2 FYNNEI.